Below, 16 T cell receptor beta chains from the same sample are listed, as sequenced in a study of blood T cells in healthy people across ages. Sample-barcoded 5' priming and a J-beta primer mix drove a second PCR of roughly 7 to 11 cycles. TCRdb itself ran the 5' RACE reads through MiXCR, one entry per CDR3 protein. The sample shows hundreds of thousands of distinct CDR3 sequences, 20% to 25% of them seen only once. Sequenced: blood. The receptors originated from a man aged 65 to 79 in good health.

This clonotype has more than one count but fewer than ten. This sequence joins TRBV20-1 and TRBJ2-1; D unresolved. The CDR3 extends over 16 amino acids. Germline CDR1 DFQATT, CDR2 SNEGSKA (reference sequence). V gave up 0 bases and J gave up 0 bases, with 12 bases separating them. CDR3 bases: TGCAGTGCTAGAGAACCAGTGGGCAGCTCCTACAATGAGCAGTTCTTC. Its protein is CSAREPVGSSYNEQFF.

This clonotype was counted a few times. This chain joins TRBV28 and TRBJ2-1; D is unclear. Matching the DNA end better, TRBJ2-7 makes the J call doubtful. This CDR3 has 12 amino acids. The germline V gene encodes CDR1 MDHEN and CDR2 SYDVKM. The DNA of the CDR3 is TGTGCCAGCAGTTCCCCATGGGGTGAGCAGTACTTC. Its translation is CASSSPWGEQYF.

This clonotype has only a few counts. The chain is built from TRBV10-3 and TRBJ2-1, with 8 bases aligning to TRBD2. With V trimmed by 4 bases and J by 6 bases, 2 bases remained unmatched. This CDR3 is 13 amino acids long. Germline values: CDR1 ENHRY, CDR2 SYGVKD. The CDR3: CAISGGTSNEQFF. The DNA for the CDR3 is TGTGCCATCAGTGGAGGGACTAGCAATGAGCAGTTCTTC.

This clonotype came up a few times. The germline gene is not matched at one end of the junction; a read error may be the cause. J is TRBJ2-3 and V is TRBV6-1; 11 positions agree with TRBD2. CDR3 length: 13 amino acids. CDR1 MNHNS and CDR2 SASEGT come from the germline V gene. CDR3 region: CATRTSGPDTQYF. The CDR3 nucleotides read TGTGCCACCCGGACTAGCGGGCCAGATACACAGTATTTT.

This CDR3 reads CATSRDGLAGGGDIQYF. The CDR3, as DNA: TGTGCCACCAGCAGAGATGGACTAGCGGGAGGAGGGGACATTCAGTACTTC. The V gene is TRBV15, the J gene TRBJ2-4; TRBD2 matches at 14 bases. There are 17 residues in the CDR3. V was clipped by 0 bases and J by 8 bases; unmatched bases: 6. Germline assignment: CDR1 LNHNV and CDR2 YYDKDF (reference sequence).

The rearrangement links TRBV3-1 to TRBJ1-6; 7 positions match TRBD1. The V segment lost 7 bases and the J segment 6 bases; nucleotides outside the gene matches: 3. Looked up from germline, CDR1 is LGHDT and CDR2 is YNNKEL (reference sequence). This CDR3 is 13 amino acids long. In nucleotides, the CDR3 is TGTGCCAGCAATCGGGACAGTAATTCACCCCTCCACTTT. Translating gives CASNRDSNSPLHF.

The chain employs TRBV6-6 and TRBJ1-1, with no clear D. This CDR3 spans 13 amino acids. Germline CDR1 MNHNY, CDR2 SVGAGI (reference sequence). V gave up 2 bases and J gave up 1 base, with 5 bases separating them. CDR3 nucleotides: TGTGCCAGCAGTTACGGGTCGAACACTGAAGCTTTCTTT. This gives the protein CASSYGSNTEAFF.

This clonotype has just a few counts. J is TRBJ2-3 and V is TRBV20-1; TRBD1 matches at 9 bases. Germline CDR1 reads DFQATT; CDR2 reads SNEGSKA (reference sequence). The CDR3 totals 14 residues. The J segment lost 3 bases and the V segment lost 6 bases, leaving 7 bases of the junction unmatched. The CDR3: CSASTGGKTDTQYF. CDR3 bases: TGCAGTGCCTCAACAGGGGGCAAGACAGATACGCAGTATTTT.

This clonotype was detected a few times. The CDR3 bases are TGCAGTGCTTCTGATTCGGGACAGTCCCAAGAGACCCAGTACTTC. Translating gives CSASDSGQSQETQYF. The chain joins TRBV20-1 to TRBJ2-5, with 7 bases identical to TRBD1. This CDR3 has 15 residues. From germline, CDR1 is DFQATT and CDR2 SNEGSKA (reference sequence). J was trimmed by 1 base and V by 5 bases; bases with no gene match: 10.

This chain uses TRBV5-1 with TRBJ2-2; D is possibly TRBD1 (8 bases). The germline CDR1 and CDR2 sequences are SGHRS and YFSETQ. The CDR3 has 14 amino acids. Trimming pared 4 bases from V and 6 bases from J, leaving 13 bases between. CDR3 protein: CASSRTGRAGELFF. The DNA for the CDR3 is TGCGCCAGCAGCCGGACAGGGAGGGCCGGGGAGCTGTTTTTT.

This clonotype occurred many times. The chain carries TRBV2 and TRBJ2-2, with D possibly being TRBD1 or TRBD2 (5 bases each). Deletions cut 3 bases from V and 0 bases from J, with 11 bases between. The germline V gene encodes CDR1 SNHLY and CDR2 FYNNEI. The CDR3 totals 16 residues. CDR3 nucleotides: TGTGCCAGCAGTGAGTGGGGGATCGCGAACACCGGGGAGCTGTTTTTT. It yields the protein CASSEWGIANTGELFF.

This chain joins TRBV6-5 and TRBJ1-6; D gene unclear. CDR3 length: 15 residues. Germline CDR1 and CDR2: MNHEY and SVGAGI. V gave up 0 bases and J gave up 7 bases, with 10 bases separating them. CDR3 loop: CASSYSVQLNSPLHF. The CDR3 coding sequence is TGTGCCAGCAGTTACTCTGTACAGTTAAATTCACCCCTCCACTTT.

This clonotype was seen many times. This chain connects TRBV20-1 to TRBJ1-2; a weak D match, TRBD1 (5 bases). The length of the CDR3 is 15 residues. Germline CDR1 and CDR2: DFQATT and SNEGSKA (reference sequence). V dropped 1 base and J dropped 0 bases, with 12 bases sitting between them. In DNA, the CDR3 is TGCAGTGCTAGAGGGATCGGGGGACCTAACTATGGCTACACCTTC. Translation gives CSARGIGGPNYGYTF.

This clonotype was detected only a few times. The chain employs TRBV6-6 and TRBJ2-7; TRBD1 might be the D (5 bases). CDR3 length: 13 amino acids. Germline V gene data show CDR1 as MNHNY and CDR2 as SVGAGI (reference sequence). V was shortened by 2 bases and J by 3 bases, with 8 bases between the two germline ends. The CDR3 DNA sequence: TGTGCCAGCAGTTACGGCAGGGACTACGAGCAGTACTTC. Protein sequence: CASSYGRDYEQYF.

In its sample, this clonotype was seen a few times. The chain has TRBV2 and TRBJ2-7, with D perhaps TRBD2 (5 bases). V lost 6 bases, J lost 0 bases, and 15 bases lay in between. The CDR3 length is 15 residues. The V gene's germline CDR1 is SNHLY and CDR2 FYNNEI. The CDR3 sequence is CASRPGLTSSYEQYF. The CDR3 coding sequence is TGTGCCAGCAGACCTGGACTGACGAGCTCCTACGAGCAGTACTTC.

This sequence joins TRBV20-1 and TRBJ2-5; 8 positions agree with TRBD1. The end of the DNA fits TRBJ2-1 better, so the J call may be wrong. CDR3 length equals 11 residues. Germline CDR1 DFQATT, CDR2 SNEGSKA (reference sequence). The CDR3 region has the DNA TGCAGTGCTCAGGGGGCGCGTGAGCAGTTCTTC. This codes for CSAQGAREQFF.